This T cell receptor (beta chain) originates from a study of T-cell reconstitution after alpha-beta-depleted transplantation in children. This clonotype has a count of ten or more. CDR1 and CDR2 from the germline V gene are DFQATT and SNEGSKA (reference sequence). This CDR3 spans 15 amino acids. The J segment lost 8 bases and the V segment lost 2 bases, leaving 11 bases of the junction unmatched. It was with unique molecular identifiers that the TCRbeta library was prepared. MiXCR, applied by TCRdb to the PCR reads, yields one record per CDR3 protein. The repertoire consists of about 600,000 distinct CDR3 sequences, with about 10% occurring once and the leading ten covering roughly 4%.

The sequencing here drew on PBMCs from the stem cell graft donor, taken from the stem cell graft. The genes are TRBV20-1 and TRBJ2-1, with 8 bases that match TRBD2. This receptor was obtained from a human donor who donated a stem cell graft to a child with acute myeloid leukemia. In DNA, the CDR3 is TGCAGTGCTAGAAATCCTGGGACTAGGAGGTATGAGCAGTTCTTC. Translation: CSARNPGTRRYEQFF.